This T cell receptor beta chain was profiled in a study of long-term antiretroviral therapy in people with HIV. The count of this clone is one. The germline V gene has CDR1 SEHNR and CDR2 FQNEAQ (reference sequence). The CDR3 sequence is 14 residues long. Trimming shortened V by 5 bases and J by 2 bases, and 12 bases separated the two germline ends. Samples were assayed with immunoSEQ v3.0 at survey level. Sequenced by immunoSEQ multiplex PCR; TCRdb stores in-frame clones only, minus some. The repertoire includes thousands of clones, under 85% of them detected once, and approximately 29% sits in the top ten.

The chain is built from TRBV7-9 and TRBJ2-5; possibly TRBD1 for D (6 bases). The source of this sequence is a man aged 35-49 years with HIV. The source material was unsorted PBMCs, sampled 0.2 years after starting antiretroviral therapy. The CDR3 loop reads CASSTRQVQETQYF. The CDR3 bases are TGTGCCAGCAGCACCCGACAGGTTCAAGAGACCCAGTACTTC.